The T cell receptor beta chain described here comes from a study of blood T cell repertoires in COVID-19 (TCRdb year 2020). As for the study more broadly: Samples covering the acute and convalescent phases of COVID-19 were provided by collaborators in the United States, Italy and Spain. The material from the prospective study consisted of cDNA or gDNA derived from T cells, B-cell-depleted T cells, or PBMCs. Subjects who had been exposed to COVID-19, were actively infected with it, or had recovered from it provided the deeply sampled blood TCRbeta repertoires that made up the dataset. The repertoires were released in a freely available public database meant as a resource for research on the immune response to SARS-CoV-2. Samples were obtained from the ongoing ImmuneRACE study (first 160 participants) and from 1,254 subjects provided by 6 global collaborators. Sample metadata almost always included a de-identified subject ID, COVID-19 status, age in years and sex. Where available, HLA class I and class II types were obtained from metadata supplied by the sample provider rather than from assay-based typing. General conclusions and limits of the study: The quantity of clinical and demographic metadata differed by source and by participant and was supplied without curation.

Points on this clone: It has no known antigen specificity. There are no base qualities to consult, and no much larger clone falls within one base.

TCRbeta CDR3 regions were amplified from genomic DNA by means of the immunoSEQ Assay, a bias-controlled multiplex PCR. Regarding the original processing steps: Within the assay, amplification of reference gene primers was used to estimate how many nucleated cells each sample contained. To quantify the absolute abundance of each unique TCRbeta CDR3 rearrangement, sequence reads were collapsed and filtered. For each sample, productive Simpson clonality was calculated by taking the square root of Simpson's diversity index across productive rearrangements. Here the immuneACCESS table is served through TCRdb, limited to in-frame sequences with V and J called. Missing clones are a known gap in these copies; in checked studies unresolved V genes cover under half, and the rest lacks a known reason. D and trimming were read from the DNA, whereas the V and J calls and clone size are those reported in that table. This sample is represented by some 130,000 clones; about 88% of them were singletons. Together, the top ten hold about 4.5% of the sample.

At one collaborating source in Seattle, patients were enrolled during active infection and were followed longitudinally through the course of disease. The collaborating institutions used their own protocols to collect whole blood in K2EDTA tubes. Collaborator samples were shipped for TCRbeta analysis as frozen whole blood, isolated PBMCs, or DNA extracted from either sample type. What was sequenced was peripheral blood. This receptor was obtained from a man aged 55 to 70 with COVID-19, enrolled during active disease.

The nucleotide sequence reads TGTGCCAGCAGTTACCGTGGCGGGAGTCGGTACGAGCAGTACTTC. It is translated as CASSYRGGSRYEQYF. Here the chain combines TRBV6-5 and TRBJ2-7; 7 central bases correspond to TRBD2. Trimming accounts for 2 bases at V and 4 bases at J, while the number of junction bases matched to no gene is 8. Via the germline V gene, CDR1 is MNHEY and CDR2 SVGAGI. The CDR3 holds 15 amino acids from the cysteine to the phenylalanine. Left in the record is the CDR3 DNA by itself, 45 bases read in frame from the first base.